Listed here is a single TCR beta chain. Its specificity is unknown. The data derive from a study of T cell responses to AZD1222 COVID-19 vaccine. Study summary: Pooled together were second doses at about 4 or about 12 weeks. Study-wide results and limits: CD4 TCRs covered the whole spike, strongest at regions 160-218 and 743-854. Only a handful of AZD1222 recipients, several in all, had baseline seropositivity.

Sequenced by immunoSEQ multiplex PCR; TCRdb stores in-frame clones only, minus some. This table holds some 120,000 clones, around 88% found once. V was shortened by 0 bases and J by 0 bases, with 13 bases between the two germline ends. This CDR3 is 17 amino acids long. Germline V gives CDR1 SGHRS, CDR2 YFSETQ. This specimen was peripheral blood, taken on day 0 of AZD1222 vaccination. The clonotype was recovered from an adult in good health. V gene TRBV5-1 combines with J gene TRBJ1-3; TRBD1 is a possible D gene (5 bases). The CDR3 DNA reads as TGCGCCAGCAGCTTGGTAACAGGCTCTAGCTCTGGAAACACCATATATTTT. Amino acid sequence: CASSLVTGSSSGNTIYF.